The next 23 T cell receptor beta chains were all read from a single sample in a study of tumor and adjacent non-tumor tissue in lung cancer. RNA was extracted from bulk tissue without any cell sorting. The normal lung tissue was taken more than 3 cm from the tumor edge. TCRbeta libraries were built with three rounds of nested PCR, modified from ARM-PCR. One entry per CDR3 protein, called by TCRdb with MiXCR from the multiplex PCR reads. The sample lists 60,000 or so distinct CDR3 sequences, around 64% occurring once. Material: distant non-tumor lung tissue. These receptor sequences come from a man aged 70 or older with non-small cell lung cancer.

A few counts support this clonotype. The CDR3 region is CASSRRRGRVDIQYF. DNA of the CDR3: TGTGCCAGCAGCCGACGCAGAGGCAGGGTGGACATTCAGTACTTC. The rearrangement joins TRBV4-2 to TRBJ2-4; tentatively, D is TRBD1 (5 bases). CDR3 length equals 15 residues. V lost 4 bases to trimming and J lost 8 bases, with 18 bases between them. Germline CDR1 LGHNA, CDR2 YNFKEQ.

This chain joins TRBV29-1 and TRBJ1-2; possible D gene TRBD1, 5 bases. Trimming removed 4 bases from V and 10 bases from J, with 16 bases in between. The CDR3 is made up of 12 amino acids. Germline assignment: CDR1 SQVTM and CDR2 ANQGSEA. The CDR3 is CSVVRVRDDYTF. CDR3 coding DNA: TGCAGCGTTGTACGGGTCAGGGACGACTACACCTTC.

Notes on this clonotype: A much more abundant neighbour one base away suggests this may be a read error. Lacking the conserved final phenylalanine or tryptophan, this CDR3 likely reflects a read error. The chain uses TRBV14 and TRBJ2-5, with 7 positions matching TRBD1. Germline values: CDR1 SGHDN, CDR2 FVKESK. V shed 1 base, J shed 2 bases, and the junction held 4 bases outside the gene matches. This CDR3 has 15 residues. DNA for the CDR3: TGTGCCAGCAGCCAAGGGGGGACAGCACAAGAGACCCAGTACTAC. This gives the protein CASSQGGTAQETQYY.

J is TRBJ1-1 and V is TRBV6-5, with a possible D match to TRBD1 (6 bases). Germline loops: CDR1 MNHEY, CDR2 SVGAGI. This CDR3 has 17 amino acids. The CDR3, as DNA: TGTGTCGGCAGTTACCCCCCCACAGGGATCAGGGACACTGAAGCTTTCTTT. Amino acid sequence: CVGSYPPTGIRDTEAFF.

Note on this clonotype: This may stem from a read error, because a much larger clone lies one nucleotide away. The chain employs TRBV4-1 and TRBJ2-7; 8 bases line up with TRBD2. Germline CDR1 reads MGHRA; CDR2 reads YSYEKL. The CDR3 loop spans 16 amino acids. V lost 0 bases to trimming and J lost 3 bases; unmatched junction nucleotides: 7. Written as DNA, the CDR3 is TGCGCCAGCAGCCAAGAATCGGGGGGGCCCGACTACGAGCAGTACTTC. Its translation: CASSQESGGPDYEQYF.

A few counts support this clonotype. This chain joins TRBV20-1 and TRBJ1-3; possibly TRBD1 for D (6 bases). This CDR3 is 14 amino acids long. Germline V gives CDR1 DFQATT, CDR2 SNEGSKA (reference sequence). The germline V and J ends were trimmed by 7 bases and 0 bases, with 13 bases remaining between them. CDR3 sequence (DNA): TGCAGTGGTACAGACAGGAGCTCTGGAAACACCATATATTTT. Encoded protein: CSGTDRSSGNTIYF.

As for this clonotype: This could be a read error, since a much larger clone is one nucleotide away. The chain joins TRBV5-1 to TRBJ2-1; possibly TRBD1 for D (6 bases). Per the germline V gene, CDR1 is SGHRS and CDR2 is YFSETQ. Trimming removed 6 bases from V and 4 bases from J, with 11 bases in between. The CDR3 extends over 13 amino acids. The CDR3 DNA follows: TGCGCCAGCAACTCGACAGGATACAATGAGCAGTTCTTC. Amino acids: CASNSTGYNEQFF.

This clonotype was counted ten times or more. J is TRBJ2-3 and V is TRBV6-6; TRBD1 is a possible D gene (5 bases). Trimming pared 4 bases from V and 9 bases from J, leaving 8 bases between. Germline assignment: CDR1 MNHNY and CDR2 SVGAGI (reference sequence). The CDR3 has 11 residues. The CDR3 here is CASSSQGTQYF. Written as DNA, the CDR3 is TGTGCCAGCAGTTCCCAGGGCACGCAGTATTTT.

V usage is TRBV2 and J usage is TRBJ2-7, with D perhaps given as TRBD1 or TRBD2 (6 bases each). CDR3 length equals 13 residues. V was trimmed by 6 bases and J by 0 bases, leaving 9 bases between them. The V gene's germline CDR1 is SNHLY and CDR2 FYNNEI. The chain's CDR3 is CASREGVSYEQYF. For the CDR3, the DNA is TGTGCCAGCAGGGAGGGGGTCTCCTACGAGCAGTACTTC.

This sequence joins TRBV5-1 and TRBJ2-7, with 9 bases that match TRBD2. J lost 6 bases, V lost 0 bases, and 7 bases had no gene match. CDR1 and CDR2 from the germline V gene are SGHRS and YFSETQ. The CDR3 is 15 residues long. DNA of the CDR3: TGCGCCAGCAGCTTGGGGTCTAGCGGGATTGTCGAGCAGTACTTC. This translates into CASSLGSSGIVEQYF.

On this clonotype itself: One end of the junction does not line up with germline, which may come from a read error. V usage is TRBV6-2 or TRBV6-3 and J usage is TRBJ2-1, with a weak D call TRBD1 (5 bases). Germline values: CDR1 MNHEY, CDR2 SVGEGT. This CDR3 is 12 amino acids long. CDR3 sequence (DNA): TGTGTCAGTACCCACCGAAGGGGTGAGAAGTTCTTC. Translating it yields CVSTHRRGEKFF.

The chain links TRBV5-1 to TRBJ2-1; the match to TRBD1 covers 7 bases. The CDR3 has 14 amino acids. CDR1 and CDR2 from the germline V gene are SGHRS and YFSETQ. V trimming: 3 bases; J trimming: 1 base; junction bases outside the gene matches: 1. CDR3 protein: CASSWGQSYNEQFF. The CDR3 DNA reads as TGCGCCAGCAGCTGGGGACAGTCCTACAATGAGCAGTTCTTC.

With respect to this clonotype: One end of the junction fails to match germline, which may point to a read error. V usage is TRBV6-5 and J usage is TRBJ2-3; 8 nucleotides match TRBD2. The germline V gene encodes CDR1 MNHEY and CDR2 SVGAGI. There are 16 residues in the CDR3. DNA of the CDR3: TGTGCCAGCCGGCCGGTGGCCAGCGGGAGAATAGATACGCAGTGTTTT. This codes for CASRPVASGRIDTQCF.

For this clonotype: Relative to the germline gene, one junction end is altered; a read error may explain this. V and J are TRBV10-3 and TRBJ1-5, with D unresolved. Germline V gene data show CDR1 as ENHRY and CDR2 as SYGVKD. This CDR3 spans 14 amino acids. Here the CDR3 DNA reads TGCGCCATCAGTGAGTCAACTGGATTTCAGCCCCAGCATTTT. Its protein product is CAISESTGFQPQHF.

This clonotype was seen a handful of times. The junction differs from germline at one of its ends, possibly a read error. The CDR3 bases are TGTGCCAGCACCGTAGGGACAGCGTATAATTCACCCCTCCACTTT. Its translation is CASTVGTAYNSPLHF. The chain is built from TRBV9 and TRBJ1-6; 7 bases are a match to TRBD1. CDR1 is SGDLS, CDR2 YYNGEE, per germline. The CDR3 length is 15 residues. The variable domain in full, with the rest retrieved from reference TRBV9 and TRBJ1-6, is DSGVTQTPKHLITATGQRVTLRCSPRSGDLSVYWYQQSLDQGLQFLIQYYNGEERAKGNILERFSAQQFPDLHSELNLSSLELGDSALYFCASTVGTAYNSPLHFGNGTRLTVT.

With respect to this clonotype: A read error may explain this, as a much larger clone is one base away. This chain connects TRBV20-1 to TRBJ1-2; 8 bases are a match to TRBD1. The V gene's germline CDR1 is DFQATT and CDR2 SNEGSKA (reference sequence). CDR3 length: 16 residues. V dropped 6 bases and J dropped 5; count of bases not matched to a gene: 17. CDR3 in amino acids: CSASTGTGALGYGYTF. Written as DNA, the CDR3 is TGCAGTGCATCCACCGGGACAGGAGCCCTCGGGTATGGCTACACCTTC.

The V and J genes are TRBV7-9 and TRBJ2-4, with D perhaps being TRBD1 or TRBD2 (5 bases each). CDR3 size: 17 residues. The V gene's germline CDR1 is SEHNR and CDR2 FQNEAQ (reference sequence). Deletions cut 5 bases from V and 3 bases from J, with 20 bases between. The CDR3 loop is CASSRDGQLESKNIQYF. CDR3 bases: TGTGCCAGCAGCCGGGACGGCCAACTCGAGAGCAAAAACATTCAGTACTTC.

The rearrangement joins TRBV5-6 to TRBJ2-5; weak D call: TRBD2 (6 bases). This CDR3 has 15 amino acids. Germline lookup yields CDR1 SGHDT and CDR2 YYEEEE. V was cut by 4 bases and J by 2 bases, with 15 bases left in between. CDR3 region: CASSGRPGRQETQYF. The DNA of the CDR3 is TGTGCCAGCAGCGGGCGTCCAGGGAGGCAAGAGACCCAGTACTTC. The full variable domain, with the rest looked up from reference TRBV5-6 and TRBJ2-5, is DAGVTQSPTHLIKTRGQQVTLRCSPKSGHDTVSWYQQALGQGPQFIFQYYEEEERQRGNFPDRFSGHQFPNYSSELNVNALLLGDSALYLCASSGRPGRQETQYFGPGTRLLVL.

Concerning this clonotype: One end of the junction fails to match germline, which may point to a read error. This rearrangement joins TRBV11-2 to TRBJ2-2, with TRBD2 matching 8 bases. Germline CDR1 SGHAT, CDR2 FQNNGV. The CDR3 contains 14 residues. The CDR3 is CASSLGLANGELFF. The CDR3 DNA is TGTGCCAGTAGCTTAGGACTAGCTAACGGGGAGCTGTTTTTT.

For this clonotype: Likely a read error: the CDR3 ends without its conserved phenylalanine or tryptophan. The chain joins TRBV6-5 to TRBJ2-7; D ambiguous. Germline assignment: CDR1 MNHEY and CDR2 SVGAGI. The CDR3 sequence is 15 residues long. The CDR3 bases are TGTGCAAGCAGTTACTCCTCGTACAGAGGAAGTAAGCAGTACCTC. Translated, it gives CASSYSSYRGSKQYL.

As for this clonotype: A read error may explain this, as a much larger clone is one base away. The CDR3 DNA is TGCAGCGTTAGGGACGGATCGAGTGAGCAGTACTTC. Translation: CSVRDGSSEQYF. The J gene is TRBJ2-7, the V gene TRBV29-1, with D possibly being TRBD1 or TRBD2 (5 bases each). The CDR3 covers 12 residues. The V gene's germline CDR1 is SQVTM and CDR2 ANQGSEA. Trimming cost V 5 bases and J 7 bases, with 15 bases left between them.

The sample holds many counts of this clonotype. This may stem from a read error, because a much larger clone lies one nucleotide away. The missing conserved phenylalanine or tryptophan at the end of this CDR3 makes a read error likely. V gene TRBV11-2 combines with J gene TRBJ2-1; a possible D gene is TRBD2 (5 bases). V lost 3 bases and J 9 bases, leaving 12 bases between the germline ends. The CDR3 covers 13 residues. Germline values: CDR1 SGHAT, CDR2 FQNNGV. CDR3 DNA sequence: TGTGCCAGCAGCTTTGTCGGAGGAATTGAGCAGTTCCTC. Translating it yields CASSFVGGIEQFL.

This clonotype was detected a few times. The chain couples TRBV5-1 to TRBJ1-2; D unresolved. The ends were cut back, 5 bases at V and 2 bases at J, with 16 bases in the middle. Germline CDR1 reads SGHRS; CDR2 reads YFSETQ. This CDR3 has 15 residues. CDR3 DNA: TGCGCCAGCAGATATAGTCAAAGGCCCAACTATGGCTACACCTTC. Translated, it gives CASRYSQRPNYGYTF.